The source of this T cell receptor beta chain is a study of cytomegalovirus exposure and HLA in healthy donors. A single count supports this clone. With 5 bases clipped from V and 8 bases from J, the junction kept 7 bases outside the gene matches. Germline V gene lookup returns CDR1 SGHNT and CDR2 YYREEE (reference sequence). The CDR3 runs to 14 residues. Amplification used 60 Vbeta primers and 13 Jbeta primers. Clones were sequenced by immunoSEQ multiplex PCR, and TCRdb holds only the in-frame ones, with some missing. The top ten clones hold around 1.7% of a sample with some 160,000 clones, about 80% of them seen once.

This sequence was found in a young woman in good health and CMV-seronegative. The source material was PBMCs. The chain links TRBV5-4 to TRBJ1-4; 9 bases match TRBD1. The CDR3 nucleotides are TGTGCCAGCAGAAGGACAGGGGTAGAGGAAAAACTGTTTTTT. As protein: CASRRTGVEEKLFF.